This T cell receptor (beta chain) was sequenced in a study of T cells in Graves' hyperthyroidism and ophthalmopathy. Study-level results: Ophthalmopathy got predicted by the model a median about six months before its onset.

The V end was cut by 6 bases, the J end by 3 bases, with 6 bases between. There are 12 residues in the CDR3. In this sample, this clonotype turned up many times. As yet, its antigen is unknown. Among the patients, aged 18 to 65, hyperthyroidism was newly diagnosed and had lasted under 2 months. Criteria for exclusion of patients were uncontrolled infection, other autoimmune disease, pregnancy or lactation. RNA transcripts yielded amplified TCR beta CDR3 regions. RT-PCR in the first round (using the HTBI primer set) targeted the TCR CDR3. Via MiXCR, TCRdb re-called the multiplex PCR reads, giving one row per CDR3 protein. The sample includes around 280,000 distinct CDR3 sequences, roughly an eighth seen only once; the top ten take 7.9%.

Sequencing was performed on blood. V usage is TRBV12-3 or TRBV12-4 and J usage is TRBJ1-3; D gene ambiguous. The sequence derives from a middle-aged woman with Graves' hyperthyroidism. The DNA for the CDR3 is TGTGCCAGCAGGCCGGATGGAAACACCATATATTTT. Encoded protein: CASRPDGNTIYF.